These 25 T cell receptor beta chains were sequenced from one sample in a study of cytomegalovirus exposure and HLA in healthy donors (dated by TCRdb to between 2016 and 2019). Preparation of the library involved the immunoSEQ multiplex PCR assay. For the multiplex PCR, a mixture combining 60 forward primers for TCR Vbeta segments and 13 reverse primers for TCR Jbeta segments was used. TCRdb re-hosts the immuneACCESS table, in-frame sequences only. Its copies lack some clones; in the studies checked, an unresolved V gene accounts for under half of them, and the cause for the rest is not known. In all, the sample holds roughly 120,000 clones, and approximately 81% of those were seen once. Of the sample, roughly 3.9% falls within the top ten clones. The sequencing input was PBMCs. The source is a woman in her 30s in good health and CMV-seronegative.

The V gene is TRBV6-1, the J gene TRBJ2-3; tentatively, D is TRBD2 (5 bases). Deletions cut 0 bases from V and 0 bases from J, with 7 bases between. This CDR3 comprises 15 residues. Germline-derived CDR1 and CDR2 are MNHNS and SASEGT. The CDR3 reads CASSEATGSTDTQYF. The CDR3 nucleotides are TGTGCCAGCAGTGAAGCAACGGGGAGCACAGATACGCAGTATTTT.

The rearrangement links TRBV7-2 to TRBJ2-3; the match to TRBD2 covers 12 bases. The CDR3 has 17 residues. Looked up from germline, CDR1 is SGHTA and CDR2 is FQGNSA. The J segment lost 0 bases and the V segment lost 1 base, leaving 2 bases of the junction unmatched. The CDR3 protein is CASSLGGTSGSTDTQYF. Here the CDR3 DNA reads TGTGCCAGCAGCTTAGGCGGGACTAGCGGGAGCACAGATACGCAGTATTTT.

CDR3 loop: CASSERAYEQYF. The CDR3 coding sequence is TGTGCCAGCAGCGAACGAGCCTACGAGCAGTACTTC. The genes are TRBV28 and TRBJ2-7; D not certain. The CDR3 is 12 residues long. Trimming left V 6 bases short and J 2 bases short, with 8 bases between. Germline-derived CDR1 and CDR2 are MDHEN and SYDVKM.

J is TRBJ1-5 and V is TRBV28, with D perhaps matching TRBD1 (6 bases). Germline V gene sequence: CDR1 MDHEN, CDR2 SYDVKM. CDR3 length equals 15 residues. V lost 4 bases and J lost 1, with 11 bases in between. The CDR3 DNA reads TGTGCCAGCAGTTATCCACAGGGAAGCAATCAGCCCCAGCATTTT. Amino acids: CASSYPQGSNQPQHF.

The rearrangement joins TRBV5-6 to TRBJ2-6; D gene ambiguous. The CDR3 totals 17 residues. V was cut by 0 bases and J by 0 bases, with 10 bases left in between. Germline V CDR1 and CDR2: SGHDT, YYEEEE. The CDR3 reads CASSLVRRLSGANVLTF. The CDR3 nucleotides read TGTGCCAGCAGCTTGGTAAGGCGGCTCTCTGGGGCCAACGTCCTGACTTTC.

In its sample, this clone was seen a few times. V and J are TRBV6-5 and TRBJ2-5; 11 nucleotides align to TRBD1. Matching the DNA end better, TRBJ2-7 makes the J call doubtful. The CDR3 extends over 15 amino acids. Per the germline V gene, CDR1 is MNHEY and CDR2 is SVGAGI. The CDR3, as DNA: TGTGCCAGCAGAGAGACACCGGGACAGGGGGTCGAGCAGTACTTC. It is translated as CASRETPGQGVEQYF.

The CDR3 DNA reads TGTGCCAGCAGCTTAGGCTTCAGACTAGCGGGCACGTTCACAGATACGCAGTATTTT. Protein: CASSLGFRLAGTFTDTQYF. This rearrangement joins TRBV11-2 to TRBJ2-3, with 10 bases aligning to TRBD2. Germline values: CDR1 SGHAT, CDR2 FQNNGV. The CDR3 spans 19 residues. Trimming cost V 1 base and J 2 bases; bases outside gene matches: 12.

This sequence joins TRBV28 and TRBJ1-2; TRBD1 might be the D (5 bases). CDR3 length: 14 amino acids. The ends were cut back, 5 bases at V and 4 bases at J, with 14 bases in the middle. Germline CDR1 and CDR2: MDHEN and SYDVKM. The CDR3 region has the DNA TGTGCCAGCAGTATACCGGGGGGTCCCTATGGCTACACCTTC. Translation: CASSIPGGPYGYTF.

This rearrangement joins TRBV7-2 to TRBJ1-2, with a possible D match to TRBD1 (6 bases). The CDR3 totals 14 residues. Germline CDR1 SGHTA, CDR2 FQGNSA. The V and J ends lost 5 bases and 0 bases respectively, with 10 bases between them. CDR3 sequence (DNA): TGTGCCAGCAGCACAGGGCCTGCTAACTATGGCTACACCTTC. The encoded protein is CASSTGPANYGYTF. The variable domain in full, with the rest retrieved from reference TRBV7-2 and TRBJ1-2, is GAGVSQSPSNKVTEKGKDVELRCDPISGHTALYWYRQSLGQGLEFLIYFQGNSAPDKSGLPSDRFSAERTGGSVSTLTIQRTQQEDSAVYLCASSTGPANYGYTFGSGTRLTVV.

This clone was seen once. The rearrangement joins TRBV5-1 to TRBJ2-1, with D possibly TRBD1 on 6 matching bases. This CDR3 contains 16 residues. Trimming took off 4 bases at V and 1 base at J, with 15 bases between the two ends. Germline-derived CDR1 and CDR2 are SGHRS and YFSETQ. This chain's CDR3 is CASSLLGQGSYNEQFF. For the CDR3, the DNA is TGCGCCAGCAGCCTGCTTGGGCAGGGGTCCTACAATGAGCAGTTCTTC.

The J gene is TRBJ2-5, the V gene TRBV6-5; 7 bases line up with TRBD1. Gene TRBJ2-7 matches the end of the DNA better, so the J call may be wrong. The CDR3 runs 14 residues. The germline CDR1 and CDR2 sequences are MNHEY and SVGAGI. The CDR3 sequence is CASSFTGVSYEQYF. The CDR3 DNA reads TGTGCCAGCAGTTTTACAGGGGTCTCCTACGAGCAGTACTTC.

The chain joins TRBV11-2 to TRBJ2-2, with TRBD2 matching over 10 bases. The CDR3 has 14 amino acids. Germline values: CDR1 SGHAT, CDR2 FQNNGV. Trimming removed 7 bases from V and 5 bases from J; junction bases left unmatched: 4. CDR3 loop: CASTKRGGTGELFF. The CDR3 nucleotides read TGTGCCAGCACTAAGCGGGGGGGTACCGGGGAGCTGTTTTTT.

This chain uses TRBV5-1 with TRBJ1-5, with TRBD1 matching over 8 bases. Germline lookup yields CDR1 SGHRS and CDR2 YFSETQ. CDR3 length equals 14 residues. The junction had 7 bases not matched to a gene; V was cut back by 4 bases and J by 7 bases. The CDR3 nucleotides are TGCGCCAGCAGCCCCGGACAGGGCGAACAGCCCCAGCATTTT. As protein: CASSPGQGEQPQHF.

The V call is TRBV29-1, the J call TRBJ2-1; 15 bases fit TRBD2. This CDR3 region has 14 residues. Germline V gives CDR1 SQVTM, CDR2 ANQGSEA. Losses at the gene ends were 7 bases for V and 9 bases for J; bases not matched to a gene: 7. The CDR3 loop reads CSGRTSGRAGEQFF. CDR3 nucleotide sequence: TGCAGCGGGCGGACTAGCGGGAGGGCCGGTGAGCAGTTCTTC.

The chain combines TRBV6-6 with TRBJ1-2, with D possibly TRBD1 on 6 matching bases. Germline V gene data show CDR1 as MNHNY and CDR2 as SVGAGI (reference sequence). The CDR3 length is 13 residues. V lost 2 bases and J 6 bases, leaving 10 bases between the germline ends. CDR3 nucleotides: TGTGCCAGCAGTTACAGGGGGGGACATGGCTACACCTTC. Its translation: CASSYRGGHGYTF.

The rearrangement uses TRBV29-1 and TRBJ2-5; D may be TRBD2 (6 bases). Trimming removed 4 bases at V and 5 bases at J, with 14 bases between. CDR3 length: 13 amino acids. CDR1 is SQVTM and CDR2 is ANQGSEA in the germline V gene. The CDR3 DNA sequence: TGCAGCGTTGCCGCCGGGGGATCGGAGACCCAGTACTTC. Translating gives CSVAAGGSETQYF.

In its sample, this clone was seen a few times. The rearrangement uses TRBV5-4 and TRBJ2-2; a weak D match, TRBD2 (6 bases). Between the trimmed V and J ends, which lost 4 bases and 2 bases, there was a span of 12 bases. The germline V gene has CDR1 SGHNT and CDR2 YYREEE (reference sequence). CDR3 length: 15 amino acids. DNA for the CDR3: TGTGCCAGCAGCCAAGGAGGGAGAAACACCGGGGAGCTGTTTTTT. Translated: CASSQGGRNTGELFF. Together with reference TRBV5-4 and TRBJ2-2, the CDR3 gives the full variable domain: ETGVTQSPTHLIKTRGQQVTLRCSSQSGHNTVSWYQQALGQGPQFIFQYYREEENGRGNFPPRFSGLQFPNYSSELNVNALELDDSALYLCASSQGGRNTGELFFGEGSRLTVL.

The V and J genes are TRBV7-9 and TRBJ1-4; D gene unclear. Germline CDR1 reads SEHNR; CDR2 reads FQNEAQ (reference sequence). The V and J ends lost 3 bases and 3 bases respectively, with 14 bases between them. The CDR3 is made up of 16 amino acids. CDR3 residues: CASSLTAGSANEKLFF. CDR3 nucleotides: TGTGCCAGCAGCTTGACGGCGGGGTCAGCTAATGAAAAACTGTTTTTT.

The chain joins TRBV5-1 to TRBJ2-3; TRBD2 agrees at 8 bases. CDR3 size: 15 residues. J lost 5 bases, V lost 3 bases, and 8 bases had no gene match. Germline CDR1 is SGHRS and CDR2 is YFSETQ. The CDR3 region is CASSSVSGAQDTQYF. The CDR3 nucleotides read TGCGCCAGCAGCTCGGTTAGCGGGGCCCAAGATACGCAGTATTTT. Based on the CDR3 plus reference TRBV5-1 and TRBJ2-3, the full variable domain is KAGVTQTPRYLIKTRGQQVTLSCSPISGHRSVSWYQQTPGQGLQFLFEYFSETQRNKGNFPGRFSGRQFSNSRSEMNVSTLELGDSALYLCASSSVSGAQDTQYFGPGTRLTVL.

This clone was recorded once. V and J are TRBV6-1 and TRBJ1-2; tentative D call: TRBD1 (6 bases). Per the germline V gene, CDR1 is MNHNS and CDR2 is SASEGT. V was clipped by 11 bases and J by 0 bases, with 19 bases between them. This CDR3 comprises 15 residues. CDR3 in amino acids: CASLRLDSANYGYTF. CDR3 bases: TGTGCCTCTTTACGACTGGACAGCGCTAACTATGGCTACACCTTC.

This clone was picked up one time. The chain links TRBV11-2 to TRBJ2-1, with 9 nucleotides matching TRBD1. The length of the CDR3 is 15 residues. Trimming cost V 5 bases and J 4 bases; bases outside gene matches: 6. The germline CDR1 and CDR2 sequences are SGHAT and FQNNGV. CDR3 DNA: TGTGCCAGCAGCGTCGGACAGGGGCTTTACAATGAGCAGTTCTTC. This translates into CASSVGQGLYNEQFF.

This chain links TRBV9 with TRBJ2-3, with TRBD2 identical over 7 bases. CDR1 SGDLS and CDR2 YYNGEE come from the germline V gene. The CDR3 has 14 residues. Trimming at V came to 3 bases and at J to 7 bases, leaving 8 bases not matched to a gene. The CDR3 spells CASSDPGEGNTQYF. As DNA, the CDR3 is TGTGCCAGCAGCGACCCCGGGGAGGGAAATACGCAGTATTTT.

About this clone itself: Distinct nucleotide sequences in the sample also encode this CDR3. This chain uses TRBV5-4 with TRBJ1-3; the D is unclear. The length of the CDR3 is 14 residues. Germline CDR1 SGHNT, CDR2 YYREEE (reference sequence). Deletions cut 0 bases from V and 0 bases from J, with 4 bases between. In DNA form, the CDR3 reads TGTGCCAGCAGCTTGGCAGGCTCTGGAAACACCATATATTTT. This translates into CASSLAGSGNTIYF.

The chain is built from TRBV25-1 and TRBJ2-1, with 8 nucleotides matching TRBD2. CDR1 and CDR2 from the germline V gene are MGHDK and SYGVNS. CDR3 length equals 17 residues. After removal of 4 bases from V and 3 bases from J, the junction contained 11 bases not matched to a gene. CDR3 in DNA: TGTGCCAGCAGTGGGCGAACCGGGACTAGGGACTACAATGAGCAGTTCTTC. It translates to CASSGRTGTRDYNEQFF.

The J gene is TRBJ2-7, the V gene TRBV28; TRBD2 aligns across 7 bases. The CDR3 is 14 residues long. J gave up 3 bases and V 5 bases, and 7 bases lay outside the gene matches. In germline, CDR1 is MDHEN, CDR2 SYDVKM. The chain's CDR3 is CASSLEGLNYEQYF. DNA of the CDR3: TGTGCCAGCAGTCTAGAGGGACTAAACTACGAGCAGTACTTC.